This T cell receptor beta chain appears in the sequencing data of a study of cytomegalovirus exposure and HLA in healthy donors. The wider study: Unique TCRs from HLA-typed donors, 70 million to 85 million of them, were held in an early data release.

Concerning this clone itself: Its target is not known.

V was clipped by 2 bases and J by 3 bases, with 15 bases between them. There are 15 residues in the CDR3. CDR1 SGHTS and CDR2 YDEGEE come from the germline V gene. Primers included in the PCR were 60 Vbeta and 13 Jbeta primers. TCRdb's table, derived via immunoSEQ multiplex PCR, lists solely in-frame clones and lacks some. The sample has 140,000 to 150,000 clones; about three quarters are singletons. Findings of the study overall: TCR beta sequences reportedly predicted most subjects' HLA-A and HLA-B alleles accurately. Most of the TCR beta V segments (in an earlier analysis) were productive either about 87% or about 30% of the time. Cytomegalovirus status was reportedly diagnosed by the classifier with high sensitivity and specificity.

Input material: PBMCs. The receptor's source is a man aged 40-49 years in good health and CMV-seronegative. The chain carries TRBV5-8 and TRBJ2-7, with D possibly TRBD2 on 6 matching bases. CDR3 amino acids: CASSFRASDHYEQYF. The CDR3 coding sequence is TGTGCCAGCAGCTTTAGGGCTAGCGACCACTACGAGCAGTACTTC.